This TCR beta chain comes out of a study of identical twins' blood T cells. Study-level findings and limits: Twins shared about as many clonotypes as their cloneset sizes predicted.

This clonotype came up a few times. The antigen is not known. TCR cDNA libraries came from RNA via a modified published protocol. Each TCR cDNA library carried sample-specific barcodes on both ends. TCRdb re-analysed the 5' RACE reads in MiXCR, keeping a single row per CDR3 protein. Of fewer than 450,000 distinct CDR3 sequences listed, roughly 31% were seen once; the top ten hold approximately 6.6%. Trimming cost V 5 bases and J 7 bases, with 10 bases left between them. The CDR3 runs 12 residues. Germline CDR1 and CDR2: SGDLS and YYNGEE. All three twin pairs grew up together with likely shared infections and vaccines.

Sequencing used PBMCs. The sequence was obtained from a woman between 18 and 50 years old in good health. The V and J genes are TRBV9 and TRBJ1-5, with D maybe TRBD1 (5 bases). Written as DNA, the CDR3 is TGTGCCAGCAGGCTTGAGGGGCAGCCCCAGCATTTT. It codes for CASRLEGQPQHF. Full variable domain (rest looked up from reference TRBV9 and TRBJ1-5): DSGVTQTPKHLITATGQRVTLRCSPRSGDLSVYWYQQSLDQGLQFLIQYYNGEERAKGNILERFSAQQFPDLHSELNLSSLELGDSALYFCASRLEGQPQHFGDGTRLSIL.